This T cell receptor (beta chain) was retrieved from a study of T cell repertoires in cytomegalovirus infection. Study-wide context: A matching HLA type, together with CMV infection, was signaled by public TCR beta signatures.

For this clonotype: Its antigen is not identified.

TCRdb passed the reads through MiXCR, listing each CDR3 protein once. The sample has about 920,000 distinct CDR3 sequences, about 33% seen once; the top ten hold around an eighth. The V and J ends lost 2 bases and 3 bases respectively, with 9 bases between them. The CDR3 loop spans 15 amino acids. Germline CDR1 SGHDT, CDR2 YYEEEE. Sequencing used cultured CD8+ T cells from PBMCs, obtained from culture after CMV antigen stimulation. The chain employs TRBV5-6 and TRBJ1-6; perhaps TRBD1 as D (6 bases). The receptor was isolated from a human donor in good health (CMV status not recorded). Some clones in this sample may be carry-over from other donors' samples. The CDR3 sequence is CASSFTGYYNSPLHF. The CDR3 region has the DNA TGTGCCAGCAGCTTCACAGGGTACTATAATTCACCCCTCCACTTT.